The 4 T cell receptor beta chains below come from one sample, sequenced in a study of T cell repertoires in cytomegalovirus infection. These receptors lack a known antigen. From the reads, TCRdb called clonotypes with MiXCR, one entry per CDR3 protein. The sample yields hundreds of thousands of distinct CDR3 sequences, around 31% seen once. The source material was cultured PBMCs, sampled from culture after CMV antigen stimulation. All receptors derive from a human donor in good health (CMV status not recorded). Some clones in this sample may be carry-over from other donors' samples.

CDR3 sequence: CASSLEKRGGETQYF. The DNA of the CDR3 is TGTGCCAGCAGCTTAGAGAAGCGGGGGGGAGAGACCCAGTACTTC. The chain has TRBV11-2 and TRBJ2-5; TRBD2 agrees at 10 bases. The germline V gene has CDR1 SGHAT and CDR2 FQNNGV. The CDR3 loop spans 15 amino acids. The junction had 2 bases not matched to a gene; V was cut back by 0 bases and J by 4 bases.

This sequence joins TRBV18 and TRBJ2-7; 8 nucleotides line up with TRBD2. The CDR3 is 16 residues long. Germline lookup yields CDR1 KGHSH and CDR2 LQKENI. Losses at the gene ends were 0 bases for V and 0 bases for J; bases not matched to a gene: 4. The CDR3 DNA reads TGTGCCAGCTCACCACCGTTACGGGGGGGCTCCTACGAGCAGTACTTC. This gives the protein CASSPPLRGGSYEQYF.

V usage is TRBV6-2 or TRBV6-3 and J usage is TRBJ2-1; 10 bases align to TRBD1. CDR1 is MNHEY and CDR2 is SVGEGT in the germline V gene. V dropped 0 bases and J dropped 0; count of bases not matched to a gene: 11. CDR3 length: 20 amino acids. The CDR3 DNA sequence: TGTGCCAGCAGTTACTCTCCGGGACAGGGGACTTGGAGCTCCTACAATGAGCAGTTCTTC. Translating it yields CASSYSPGQGTWSSYNEQFF.

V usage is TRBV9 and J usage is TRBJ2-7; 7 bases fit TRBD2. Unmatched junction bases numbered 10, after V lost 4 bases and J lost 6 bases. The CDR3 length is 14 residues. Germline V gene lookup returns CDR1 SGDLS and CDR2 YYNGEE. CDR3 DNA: TGTGCCAGCAGCCTTGGGGGAGGGATGGGCGAGCAGTACTTC. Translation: CASSLGGGMGEQYF.